The present T cell receptor (beta chain) was sequenced within a study of blood T cell repertoires in COVID-19. Study context: COVID-19 samples, acute and convalescent, were from the United States, Italy and Spain. Sources were T cells, B-cell-depleted T cells, or PBMCs; the material itself was cDNA or gDNA.

TCRdb's table, derived via immunoSEQ multiplex PCR, lists solely in-frame clones and lacks some. The data contain about 40,000 clones, 75% to 95% of them singletons. CDR1 and CDR2 (germline): SGHTA, FQGNSA. V was pared by 1 base and J by 3 bases, with 9 bases between. The CDR3 is made up of 14 amino acids. The chain recombines TRBV7-2 with TRBJ2-5; possible D gene TRBD2, 5 bases. Sequenced material: peripheral blood. This TCR was sampled from a woman of 80 years or more with acute or convalescent COVID-19. For the CDR3, the DNA is TGTGCCAGCAGCTTAGTTCTCGGGGAAGAGACCCAGTACTTC. Amino acids: CASSLVLGEETQYF. Based on the CDR3 plus reference TRBV7-2 and TRBJ2-5, the full variable domain is GAGVSQSPSNKVTEKGKDVELRCDPISGHTALYWYRQSLGQGLEFLIYFQGNSAPDKSGLPSDRFSAERTGGSVSTLTIQRTQQEDSAVYLCASSLVLGEETQYFGPGTRLLVL.